Listed here is a single T cell receptor (beta chain). Its recognized antigen is unknown. No much larger clonotype is one base removed from it; base qualities were not supplied. This specimen comes from a study of blood T cell repertoires in COVID-19 (TCRdb year 2020). A note on the overall study: Samples from collaborators originated in the United States, Italy and Spain and spanned both the acute and convalescent phases of COVID-19. Samples were obtained from the ongoing ImmuneRACE study (first 160 participants) and from 1,000 to 1,500 subjects provided by 6 global collaborators. The material from the prospective study consisted of cDNA or gDNA derived from T cells, B-cell-depleted T cells, or PBMCs. Deeply sampled blood TCRbeta repertoires from subjects exposed to, actively infected with, or recovered from COVID-19 were included in the dataset. Nearly every sample came with metadata listing a de-identified subject ID, COVID-19 status, age in years and sex. The repertoires were released in a freely available public database intended as a resource for research on the immune response to SARS-CoV-2. Where HLA class I and class II types were available, the types were taken from metadata supplied by the sample provider, not from assay-based typing.

TCRbeta CDR3 regions were amplified from genomic DNA by means of the immunoSEQ Assay, a bias-controlled multiplex PCR. On the study's bioinformatics: Within the assay, amplification of reference gene primers was used to estimate how many nucleated cells each sample contained. To quantify the absolute abundance of each unique TCRbeta CDR3 rearrangement, sequence reads were collapsed and filtered. For each sample, productive Simpson clonality was calculated as the square root of Simpson's diversity index across productive rearrangements. Held by TCRdb, this immuneACCESS table contains in-frame sequences only and omits some clones. Under half of the omission traces to an unresolved V gene where checked; the cause of the rest is unknown. V, J and clone size are taken as reported in that table, and D and trimming were inferred from the DNA itself. For this sample the table gives fewer than 400,000 clones, of which more than 90% were detected only once. Approximately 17% of the sample is held by the ten biggest clonotypes.

From its cysteine to its phenylalanine, the CDR3 spans 15 amino acids. This entry keeps only the CDR3 DNA: 45 bases, framed from base 1. V sheds 3 bases and J sheds 2 bases, leaving 13 bases between their ends. The CDR1 and CDR2 encoded by the germline V gene are SNHLY and FYNNEI. The study at large found these results: The quantity of clinical and demographic metadata differed by source and by participant and was supplied without curation.

Participants in the prospective study were aged roughly 18 to 90 years, lived in more than 20 United States geographic areas, and enrolled through a virtual design. In the prospective study, participants were assigned to cohorts based on the clinical history participants reported in a screening survey and a study questionnaire. For ImmuneRACE Cohort 3, a participant was defined as recovered based on two consecutive negative NP/OP PCR tests, clearance by a healthcare professional, or resolution of symptoms. Mobile phlebotomists in the prospective study collected whole blood, serum and a nasopharyngeal or oropharyngeal swab from every participant. Participants in the prospective study had the option to provide additional blood draws and questionnaires over a roughly 2-month period. Blood samples from the prospective study were shipped frozen or at room temperature prior to DNA extraction.

Specimen: PBMCs or T cells enriched from blood (not recorded which). The sequence was collected from a woman aged 25-40 years who had recovered from COVID-19. The receptor chain draws on TRBV2 and TRBJ1-2; no D gene call is confident. The nucleotide sequence reads TGTGCCAGCAGTGATTTATTCATGGCAAACTATGGCTACACCTTC. Translated, this is CASSDLFMANYGYTF.